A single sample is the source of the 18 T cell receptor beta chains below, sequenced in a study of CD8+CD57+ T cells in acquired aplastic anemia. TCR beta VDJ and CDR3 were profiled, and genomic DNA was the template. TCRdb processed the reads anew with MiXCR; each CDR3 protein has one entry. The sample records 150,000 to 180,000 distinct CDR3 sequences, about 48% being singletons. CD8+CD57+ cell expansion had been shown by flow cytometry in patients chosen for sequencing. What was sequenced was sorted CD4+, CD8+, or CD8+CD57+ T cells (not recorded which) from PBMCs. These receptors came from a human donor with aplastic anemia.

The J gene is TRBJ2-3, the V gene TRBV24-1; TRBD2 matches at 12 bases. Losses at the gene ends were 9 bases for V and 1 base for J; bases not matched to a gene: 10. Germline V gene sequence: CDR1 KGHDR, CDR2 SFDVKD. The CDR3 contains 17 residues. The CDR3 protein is CATGRLAGGRGTDTQYF. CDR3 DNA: TGTGCCACCGGTCGGCTAGCGGGGGGGCGGGGCACAGATACGCAGTATTTT.

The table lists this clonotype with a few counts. The CDR3: CASSLALTQPQHF. CDR3 coding DNA: TGTGCCAGCAGCTTAGCGCTCACTCAGCCCCAGCATTTT. This chain connects TRBV7-2 to TRBJ1-5; D remains ambiguous. The CDR3 covers 13 residues. Germline V lookup: CDR1 SGHTA, CDR2 FQGNSA. Trimming cost V 0 bases and J 6 bases, with 6 bases left between them.

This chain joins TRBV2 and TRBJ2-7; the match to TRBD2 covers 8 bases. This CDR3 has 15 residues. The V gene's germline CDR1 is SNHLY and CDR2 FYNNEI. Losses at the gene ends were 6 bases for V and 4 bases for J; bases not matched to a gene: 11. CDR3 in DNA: TGTGCCAGCAGGTTGGGGACGGGGGGGGAGTACGAGCAGTACTTC. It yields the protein CASRLGTGGEYEQYF.

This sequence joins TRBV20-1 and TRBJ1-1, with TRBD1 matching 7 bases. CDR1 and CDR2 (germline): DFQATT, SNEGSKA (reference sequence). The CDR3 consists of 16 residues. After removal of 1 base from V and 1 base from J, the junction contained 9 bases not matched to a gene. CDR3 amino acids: CSARGFGTARNTEAFF. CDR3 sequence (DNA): TGCAGTGCTAGAGGATTTGGGACAGCAAGGAACACTGAAGCTTTCTTT.

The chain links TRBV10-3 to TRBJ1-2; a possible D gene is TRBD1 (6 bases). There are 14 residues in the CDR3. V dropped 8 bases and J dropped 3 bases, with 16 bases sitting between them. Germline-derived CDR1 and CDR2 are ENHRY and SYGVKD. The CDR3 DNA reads TGTGCCATCGGCAGGGGAGTGAGTGACTATGGCTACACCTTC. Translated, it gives CAIGRGVSDYGYTF.

CDR3: CSARAGGRSNQPQHF. The CDR3, as DNA: TGCAGTGCTAGAGCCGGGGGAAGGAGCAATCAGCCCCAGCATTTT. This sequence joins TRBV20-1 and TRBJ1-5, with D perhaps matching TRBD1 (5 bases). The CDR3 runs to 15 residues. The germline gives CDR1 DFQATT, CDR2 SNEGSKA (reference sequence). V lost 1 base and J lost 1, with 11 bases in between.

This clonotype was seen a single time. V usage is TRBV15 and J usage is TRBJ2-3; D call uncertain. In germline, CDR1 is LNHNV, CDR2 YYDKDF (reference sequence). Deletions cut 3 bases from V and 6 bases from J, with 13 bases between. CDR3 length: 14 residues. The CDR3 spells CATSSDHVGDTQYF. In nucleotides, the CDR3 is TGTGCCACCAGCAGTGACCACGTCGGGGATACGCAGTATTTT.

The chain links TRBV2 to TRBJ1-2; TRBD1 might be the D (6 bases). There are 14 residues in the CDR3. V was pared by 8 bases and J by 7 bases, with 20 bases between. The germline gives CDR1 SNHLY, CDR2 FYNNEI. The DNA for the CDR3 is TGTGCCAGCCGGGCGAGTGGGGGGGCATCTGGCTACACCTTC. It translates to CASRASGGASGYTF.

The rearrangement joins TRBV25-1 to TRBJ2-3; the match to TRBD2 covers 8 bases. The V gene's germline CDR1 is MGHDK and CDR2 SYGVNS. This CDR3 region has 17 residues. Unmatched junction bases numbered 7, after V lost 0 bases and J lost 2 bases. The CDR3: CASSEYTASGSTDTQYF. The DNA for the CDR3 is TGTGCCAGCAGTGAATATACAGCTAGCGGGTCCACAGATACGCAGTATTTT. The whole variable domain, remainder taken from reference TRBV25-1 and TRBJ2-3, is EADIYQTPRYLVIGTGKKITLECSQTMGHDKMYWYQQDPGMELHLIHYSYGVNSTEKGDLSSESTVSRIRTEHFPLTLESARPSHTSQYLCASSEYTASGSTDTQYFGPGTRLTVL.

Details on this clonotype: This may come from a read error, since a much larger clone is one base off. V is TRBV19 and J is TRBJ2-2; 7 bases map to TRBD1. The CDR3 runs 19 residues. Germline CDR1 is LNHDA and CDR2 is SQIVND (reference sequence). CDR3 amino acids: CASSINPRRDSPNTGKLFF. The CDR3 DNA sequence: TGTGCCAGTAGTATAAACCCCCGCCGGGACAGCCCGAACACCGGGAAGCTGTTTTTT.

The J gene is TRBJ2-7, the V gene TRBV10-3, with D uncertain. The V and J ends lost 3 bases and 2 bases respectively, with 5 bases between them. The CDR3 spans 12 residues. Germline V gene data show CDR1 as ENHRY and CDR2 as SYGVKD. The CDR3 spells CAISDRTYEQYF. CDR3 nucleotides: TGTGCCATCAGTGACCGTACCTACGAGCAGTACTTC.

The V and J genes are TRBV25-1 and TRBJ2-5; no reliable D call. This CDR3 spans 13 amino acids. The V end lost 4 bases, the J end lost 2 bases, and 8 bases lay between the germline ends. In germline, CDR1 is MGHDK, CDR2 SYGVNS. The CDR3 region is CASSGRHQETQYF. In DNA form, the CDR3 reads TGTGCCAGCAGTGGCAGACATCAAGAGACCCAGTACTTC.

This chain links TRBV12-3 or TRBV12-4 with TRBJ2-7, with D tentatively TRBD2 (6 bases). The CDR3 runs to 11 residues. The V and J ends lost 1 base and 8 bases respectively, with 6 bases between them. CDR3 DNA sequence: TGTGCCAGCAGTTTAGGGACTAAGCAGTACTTC. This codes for CASSLGTKQYF.

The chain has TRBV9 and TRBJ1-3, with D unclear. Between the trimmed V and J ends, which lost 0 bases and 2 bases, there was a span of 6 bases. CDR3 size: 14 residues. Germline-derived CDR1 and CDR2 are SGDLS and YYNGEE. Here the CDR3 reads CASSVGGTGNTIYF. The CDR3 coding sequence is TGTGCCAGCAGCGTAGGAGGTACTGGAAACACCATATATTTT. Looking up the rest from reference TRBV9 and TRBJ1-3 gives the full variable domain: DSGVTQTPKHLITATGQRVTLRCSPRSGDLSVYWYQQSLDQGLQFLIQYYNGEERAKGNILERFSAQQFPDLHSELNLSSLELGDSALYFCASSVGGTGNTIYFGEGSWLTVV.

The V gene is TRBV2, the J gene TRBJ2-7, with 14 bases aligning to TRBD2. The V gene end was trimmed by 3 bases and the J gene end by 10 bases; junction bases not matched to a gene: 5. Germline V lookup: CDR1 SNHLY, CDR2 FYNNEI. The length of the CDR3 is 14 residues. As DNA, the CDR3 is TGTGCCAGCAGTGATAGGACTAGCGGGGGGCCCCAGTACTTC. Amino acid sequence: CASSDRTSGGPQYF.

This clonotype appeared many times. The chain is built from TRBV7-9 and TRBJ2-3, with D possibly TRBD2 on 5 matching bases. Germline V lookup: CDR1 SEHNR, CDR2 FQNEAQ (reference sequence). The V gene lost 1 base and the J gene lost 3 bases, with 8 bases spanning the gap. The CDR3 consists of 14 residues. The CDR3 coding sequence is TGTGCCAGCAGCTTAGAGGGCGGGACAGATACGCAGTATTTT. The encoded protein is CASSLEGGTDTQYF.

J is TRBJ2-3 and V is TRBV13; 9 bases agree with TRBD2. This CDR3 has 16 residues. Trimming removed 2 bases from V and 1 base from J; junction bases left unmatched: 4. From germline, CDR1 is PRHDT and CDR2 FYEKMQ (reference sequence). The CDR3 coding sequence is TGTGCCAGCAGCTTAAACCTAGCGGGACGCACAGATACGCAGTATTTT. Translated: CASSLNLAGRTDTQYF.

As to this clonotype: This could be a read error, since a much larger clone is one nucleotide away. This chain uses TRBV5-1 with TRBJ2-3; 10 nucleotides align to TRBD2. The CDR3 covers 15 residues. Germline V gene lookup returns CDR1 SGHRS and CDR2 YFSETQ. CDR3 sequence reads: CASRAGLASTDTRYF. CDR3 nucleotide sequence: TGCGCCAGCAGGGCGGGACTAGCGAGCACAGATACGCGGTATTTT.